Each of the 20 T cell receptor beta chains below was sequenced from the same sample in a study of OX40 agonist ivuxolimab in advanced cancers. Assay used: immunoSEQ multiplex PCR; TCRdb lists only in-frame clones, some missing. The sample records roughly 52,000 clones, roughly 82% being singletons. The source was CD4+ or CD8+ T cells sorted from blood, collected in a trial of the OX40 agonist ivuxolimab. Every receptor here comes from an adult with an advanced solid tumor such as melanoma, head and neck, liver or kidney cancer.

In its sample, this clone was seen a few times. This chain uses TRBV7-3 with TRBJ1-1, with D hard to call. V was trimmed by 4 bases and J by 3 bases, leaving 9 bases between them. Germline values: CDR1 SGHTA, CDR2 FQGTGA. This CDR3 region has 13 residues. CDR3 in amino acids: CASSSATHTEAFF. CDR3 sequence (DNA): TGTGCCAGCAGCTCCGCGACCCACACTGAAGCTTTCTTT.

The J gene is TRBJ1-6, the V gene TRBV28; D may be TRBD1 (5 bases). CDR1 is MDHEN and CDR2 is SYDVKM in the germline V gene. V was shortened by 8 bases and J by 9 bases, with 23 bases between the two germline ends. This CDR3 comprises 16 residues. For the CDR3, the DNA is TGTGCCAGCCGCGGCTCGCGTGGCAGGGAGACTTCACCCCTCCACTTT. Its translation is CASRGSRGRETSPLHF.

CDR3 amino acids: CASSPRGREKLFF. Written as DNA, the CDR3 is TGTGCCAGTAGTCCCAGGGGGCGCGAAAAACTGTTTTTT. V and J are TRBV19 and TRBJ1-4; 8 bases match TRBD1. Germline CDR1 LNHDA, CDR2 SQIVND (reference sequence). The V gene end was trimmed by 5 bases and the J gene end by 8 bases; junction bases not matched to a gene: 4. CDR3 length: 13 amino acids.

The chain employs TRBV2 and TRBJ1-4, with D possibly being TRBD1 (5 bases). The CDR3 is made up of 18 amino acids. Germline-derived CDR1 and CDR2 are SNHLY and FYNNEI. Trimming removed 7 bases from V and 0 bases from J, with 21 bases in between. The CDR3 coding sequence is TGTGCCAGCACAAAAGGGGAGACAACCACGGCAACTAATGAAAAACTGTTTTTT. It translates to CASTKGETTTATNEKLFF.

The CDR3 coding sequence is TGTGCCAGCAGCCGACAGGGAAACTCCTACGAGCAGTACTTC. It is translated as CASSRQGNSYEQYF. The V gene is TRBV7-9, the J gene TRBJ2-7, with 7 bases fitting TRBD1. The CDR3 is made up of 14 amino acids. Germline V lookup: CDR1 SEHNR, CDR2 FQNEAQ (reference sequence). With 5 bases clipped from V and 0 bases from J, the junction kept 4 bases outside the gene matches.

The rearrangement links TRBV28 to TRBJ1-5; maybe TRBD1 (6 bases). V shed 5 bases and J shed 6 bases, with 14 bases lying between them. Germline V lookup: CDR1 MDHEN, CDR2 SYDVKM. The CDR3 has 14 amino acids. As DNA, the CDR3 is TGTGCCAGCAGTAAAACAGGAGGGGGTCAGCCCCAGCATTTT. Amino acids: CASSKTGGGQPQHF.

The chain joins TRBV25-1 to TRBJ2-1; 8 bases are shared with TRBD1. CDR3 length equals 15 residues. Germline assignment: CDR1 MGHDK and CDR2 SYGVNS. V lost 2 bases, J lost 8 bases, and 8 bases stayed unmatched. In DNA form, the CDR3 reads TGTGCCAGCAGTGAACTGGACAGGGATAGGGATGAGCAGTTCTTC. As protein: CASSELDRDRDEQFF.

This clone is labeled as medium-sized (0.01 to 0.1%). The chain is built from TRBV7-9 and TRBJ2-7, with TRBD1 matching 7 bases. Trimming cost V 5 bases and J 9 bases; bases outside gene matches: 10. The CDR3 runs to 13 residues. Germline assignment: CDR1 SEHNR and CDR2 FQNEAQ (reference sequence). CDR3 nucleotide sequence: TGTGCCAGCAGCAGGGGACAGAACAAGGGGCAGTACTTC. Protein sequence: CASSRGQNKGQYF.

The chain employs TRBV7-3 and TRBJ2-3, with D unclear. Germline-derived CDR1 and CDR2 are SGHTA and FQGTGA. V was clipped by 3 bases and J by 5 bases, with 6 bases between them. This CDR3 region has 12 residues. CDR3 sequence reads: CASSFGKDTQYF. CDR3 bases: TGTGCCAGCAGCTTTGGGAAAGATACGCAGTATTTT.

This CDR3 is CASPRGRVMNTEAFF. For the CDR3, the DNA is TGTGCCAGCCCTAGGGGGAGAGTTATGAACACTGAAGCTTTCTTT. The chain couples TRBV28 to TRBJ1-1; the D gene is possibly TRBD1 (6 bases). The V and J ends lost 8 bases and 0 bases respectively, with 16 bases between them. In germline, CDR1 is MDHEN, CDR2 SYDVKM. The CDR3 contains 15 residues.

This chain links TRBV18 with TRBJ2-7, with 7 bases lining up with TRBD1. Germline V lookup: CDR1 KGHSH, CDR2 LQKENI. The CDR3 spans 14 residues. Trimming cost V 6 bases and J 2 bases; bases outside gene matches: 7. CDR3 sequence (DNA): TGTGCCAGCTCTCTCACCGGGACAGCCTACGAGCAGTACTTC. Protein: CASSLTGTAYEQYF. Filled out from reference TRBV18 and TRBJ2-7, the complete variable domain reads NAGVMQNPRHLVRRRGQEARLRCSPMKGHSHVYWYRQLPEEGLKFMVYLQKENIIDESGMPKERFSAEFPKEGPSILRIQQVVRGDSAAYFCASSLTGTAYEQYFGPGTRLTVT.

The chain carries TRBV5-8 and TRBJ1-3; the match to TRBD1 covers 9 bases. The J segment lost 0 bases and the V segment lost 4 bases, leaving 5 bases of the junction unmatched. Germline-derived CDR1 and CDR2 are SGHTS and YDEGEE. The CDR3 has 16 residues. The DNA of the CDR3 is TGTGCCAGCAGCCCTTGGACAGGGGCCTCTGGAAACACCATATATTTT. Protein: CASSPWTGASGNTIYF.

The chain employs TRBV9 and TRBJ2-1; D gene uncertain. Trimming removed 3 bases from V and 8 bases from J, with 9 bases in between. CDR1 and CDR2 from the germline V gene are SGDLS and YYNGEE. CDR3 length: 12 amino acids. CDR3 sequence (DNA): TGTGCCAGCAGCGGCGCTTTGGATGAGCAGTTCTTC. This sequence encodes CASSGALDEQFF.

This clone has only a few counts. This chain links TRBV19 with TRBJ1-1; a weak D match, TRBD1 (5 bases). The V end lost 7 bases, the J end lost 6 bases, and 15 bases lay between the germline ends. Germline CDR1 and CDR2: LNHDA and SQIVND (reference sequence). CDR3 length: 13 amino acids. The CDR3 bases are TGTGCCAGTATCGACAGAGGGGAGGCTGAAGCTTTCTTT. Protein product: CASIDRGEAEAFF.

J is TRBJ2-1 and V is TRBV7-9, with D maybe TRBD2 (5 bases). Between the trimmed V and J ends, which lost 7 bases and 5 bases, there was a span of 18 bases. In germline, CDR1 is SEHNR, CDR2 FQNEAQ (reference sequence). The CDR3 length is 15 residues. In nucleotides, the CDR3 is TGTGCCAGCACCAACAAGGGCCCTAGCCACAATGAGCAGTTCTTC. This encodes CASTNKGPSHNEQFF.

In its sample, this clone was seen once. The chain uses TRBV11-2 and TRBJ2-5, with 9 bases matching TRBD1. Germline CDR1 SGHAT, CDR2 FQNNGV. CDR3 size: 14 residues. Unmatched junction bases numbered 2, after V lost 4 bases and J lost 2 bases. CDR3 sequence: CASSSDRGQETQYF. CDR3 bases: TGTGCCAGCAGCTCCGACAGGGGGCAAGAGACCCAGTACTTC. Complete variable domain (other parts from reference TRBV11-2 and TRBJ2-5): EAGVAQSPRYKIIEKRQSVAFWCNPISGHATLYWYQQILGQGPKLLIQFQNNGVVDDSQLPKDRFSAERLKGVDSTLKIQPAKLEDSAVYLCASSSDRGQETQYFGPGTRLLVL.

The chain uses TRBV4-3 and TRBJ1-2, with D tentatively TRBD1 (5 bases). V lost 0 bases, J lost 4 bases, and 18 bases lay in between. CDR3 size: 17 residues. Germline loops: CDR1 LGHNA, CDR2 YSLEER. The CDR3 nucleotides are TGCGCCAGCAGCCAAGATCAGTATAAGGGTGGGGGCTATGGCTACACCTTC. This translates into CASSQDQYKGGGYGYTF.

The chain combines TRBV11-2 with TRBJ2-7; D not resolved. Germline CDR1 SGHAT, CDR2 FQNNGV. Trimming left V 3 bases short and J 1 base short, with 10 bases between. The CDR3 is 14 amino acids. The CDR3 spells CASSFYRSSYEQYF. CDR3 sequence (DNA): TGTGCCAGCAGCTTTTATAGGTCGTCCTACGAGCAGTACTTC.

This clone was detected a few times. This sequence joins TRBV7-3 and TRBJ1-2; tentative D call: TRBD1 (6 bases). CDR1 and CDR2 (germline): SGHTA, FQGTGA. Trimming stripped 2 bases from V and 8 bases from J, with 15 bases between. This CDR3 spans 14 amino acids. As DNA, the CDR3 is TGTGCCAGCAGCTTAGGCAGGGGTGCGGAGGGCTACACCTTC. Translated: CASSLGRGAEGYTF.

This chain connects TRBV6-5 to TRBJ2-7; tentative D call: TRBD2 (5 bases). Germline V lookup: CDR1 MNHEY, CDR2 SVGAGI. The CDR3 covers 13 residues. Trimming stripped 4 bases from V and 4 bases from J, with 11 bases between. CDR3 amino acids: CASSSRLKYEQYF. CDR3 nucleotides: TGTGCCAGCAGTTCCAGACTAAAATACGAGCAGTACTTC.